This TCR beta chain stems from a study of blood T cell repertoires in COVID-19. At the level of the study: Samples representing acute and convalescent COVID-19 were sourced from the United States, Italy and Spain. Sample material is recorded as cDNA or gDNA derived from T cells, B-cell-depleted T cells, or PBMCs.

V dropped 4 bases and J dropped 11 bases, with 12 bases sitting between them. CDR1 and CDR2 (germline): MDHEN, SYDVKM. This CDR3 region has 12 residues. The assay was immunoSEQ multiplex PCR, and TCRdb's table has in-frame clones only and misses some. The sample yields approximately 130,000 clones, approximately 90% seen once. Input material: peripheral blood. This chain uses TRBV28 with TRBJ1-3; D remains ambiguous. This TCR came from a man in his 70s with active or convalescent COVID-19. CDR3 bases: TGTGCCAGCAGTTCCATGACATCTGCCATATATTTT. It encodes CASSSMTSAIYF.